This T cell receptor (beta chain) was recorded in a study of cytomegalovirus exposure and HLA in healthy donors. About the research overall: As an earlier analysis found, 150 million to 200 million T cells yielded about 120 million unique TCR beta sequences. General study findings and limits: Within the data, a cluster of highly shared sequence variants was likely a sequencing artifact. The number of N-insertions in an Asian-associated ancestry cluster was reportedly below the roughly 700-donor mean in a later analysis.

The PCR made use of 60 Vbeta and 13 Jbeta primers. Some clones are missing from TCRdb's copy, which holds only in-frame ones; the method was immunoSEQ multiplex PCR. Here the sample table reports 75,000 to 95,000 clones. Comments on this clone: The antigen remains undetermined.

Sequencing used PBMCs. The TCR sequence derives from a man in his thirties or forties in good health and CMV-seronegative.

In nucleotides, the CDR3 is TGTGCCAGCAGCCCCGATGGGACCGGAGGGGCCCAGTACTTC. Its translation is CASSPDGTGGAQYF. The chain joins TRBV7-3 to TRBJ2-5; a possible D gene is TRBD2 (6 bases). V was pared by 5 bases and J by 9 bases, with 19 bases between. In germline, CDR1 is SGHTA, CDR2 FQGTGA. There are 14 residues in the CDR3.